This is a list of T cell receptor beta chains from one sample in a study of PD-1 blockade in classical Hodgkin lymphoma. Profiling relied on immunoSEQ multiplex PCR, and the TCRdb table lists in-frame clones only, not all of them. The sample has around 45,000 clones, roughly three quarters seen once. This material consisted of peripheral blood mononuclear cells (PBMCs), taken before the second cycle of nivolumab. Receptor source: a human donor with classical Hodgkin lymphoma. Each CDR3 is given with its conserved first and last residue. The D gene is left open where the match is weak. Only part of the rows carry a size: once, few, many, or a class if the clone is expanded.

j_call cdr3_length clone_size d_call v_call cdr3_nt cdr3_aa
TRBJ1-1 18 NA NA TRBV21-1 TGTGCCAGCAACACAAGACTCGGACAGGGGGCGGTGGTCACTGAAGCTTTCTTT CASNTRLGQGAVVTEAFF
TRBJ2-5 13 NA NA TRBV19 TGTGCCAGTGCTAAAGGGTTCGTGGAGACCCAGTACTTC CASAKGFVETQYF
TRBJ1-3 13 few NA TRBV5-4 TGTGCCACCCATCCCTACTCTGGAAACACCATATATTTT CATHPYSGNTIYF
TRBJ2-3 14 NA NA TRBV13 TGTGCCAGCAGCTTCGGGGTCATCACAGATACGCAGTATTTT CASSFGVITDTQYF
TRBJ2-3 21 NA TRBD1 TRBV9 TGTGCCAGCAGCGTAGACCCGGGACAGGGGTGGGAGAAGCGCGGCACAGATACGCAGTATTTT CASSVDPGQGWEKRGTDTQYF
TRBJ2-7 15 NA NA TRBV7-9 TGTGCCAGCAGCATTGATGGATCCCCGGCCTACGAGCAGTACTTC CASSIDGSPAYEQYF
TRBJ1-2 11 NA NA TRBV29-1 TGCAGCGTTGAAACAGGACAGATAAACACCTTC CSVETGQINTF
TRBJ2-2 14 NA TRBD2 TRBV29-1 TGCAGCGTTGGACTAGCGGGAGACACCGGGGAGCTGTTTTTT CSVGLAGDTGELFF
TRBJ1-1 14 NA NA TRBV5-1 TGCGCCAGCAGCGCCGGAACACAGCACCCTGAAGCTTTCTTT CASSAGTQHPEAFF
TRBJ2-7 14 medium-sized TRBD2 TRBV27 TGTGCCAGCAGTTTCGGGGGGTCCTCCTACGAGCAGTACTTC CASSFGGSSYEQYF
TRBJ1-2 14 medium-sized TRBD1 TRBV7-9 TGTGCCAGCAGCACTTTCCGGGACAGCTATGGCTACACCTTC CASSTFRDSYGYTF
TRBJ1-5 15 once TRBD1 TRBV19 TGTGCCAGTAGCCGAGGGACAGGGAGCAATCAGCCCCAGCATTTT CASSRGTGSNQPQHF
TRBJ2-1 15 few TRBD2 TRBV27 TGTGCCAGCAGTTTCGGGACTAGCGGAAACAATGAGCAGTTCTTC CASSFGTSGNNEQFF
TRBJ2-1 18 NA NA TRBV9 TGTGCCAGCAACGGGGCGTCGTCGGGGACTGTCCGCTGGGATGAGCAGTTCTTC CASNGASSGTVRWDEQFF
TRBJ2-7 13 NA TRBD1 TRBV28 TGTGCCAGCAGGCGTGACAGGGGTTACGAGCAGTACTTC CASRRDRGYEQYF
TRBJ2-7 11 few TRBD2 TRBV7-9 TGTGCCCACGGGGAGGGTGACGAGCAGTACTTC CAHGEGDEQYF
TRBJ1-2 13 NA NA TRBV19 TGTGCCAGTAGTCAAGCAGCTAACTATGGCTACACCTTC CASSQAANYGYTF
TRBJ1-4 14 NA NA TRBV27 TGTGCCAGCAGTTCACAAATACGGAATGAAAAACTGTTTTTT CASSSQIRNEKLFF
TRBJ1-4 16 NA NA TRBV4-1 TGCGCCAGCAGCTTCCCCCCCCAGGGAGGACACGAAAAACTGTTTTTT CASSFPPQGGHEKLFF
TRBJ2-7 15 NA NA TRBV6-5 TGTGCCAGCAGTTACACCGATGGGGGCTCCTACGAGCAGTACTTC CASSYTDGGSYEQYF
TRBJ1-3 14 once NA TRBV30 TGTGCCTGGAGTCCCCAGGATTCTGGAAACACCATATATTTT CAWSPQDSGNTIYF
TRBJ2-5 11 NA NA TRBV11-2 TGTGCCAGCAGGGTTGGAGAGACCCAGTACTTC CASRVGETQYF
TRBJ2-7 15 NA NA TRBV28 TGTGCCAGCAGTAGGACTGGGAGTAGCTCCTACGAGCAGTACTTC CASSRTGSSSYEQYF
TRBJ2-7 13 NA NA TRBV7-2 TGTGCCAGCAGCTTAGTGACTAGGCACGAGCAGTACTTC CASSLVTRHEQYF
TRBJ1-3 12 NA NA TRBV28 TGTGCCAGCAGTAACAGTTGGAACACCATATATTTT CASSNSWNTIYF
TRBJ2-2 19 few NA TRBV4-3 TGCGCCAGCAGCCAAGTCCCGCCCCTCATTCTTGAGGGCACCGGGGAGCTGTTTTTT CASSQVPPLILEGTGELFF
TRBJ2-5 13 NA NA TRBV25-1 TGTGCCAGCAGTGACCAGGGACGAGAGACCCAGTACTTC CASSDQGRETQYF
TRBJ2-7 19 NA TRBD2 TRBV7-9 TGTGCCAGCAGCTTAGAACGATTAAGTGGCGGGGGGCACGAGGCGGAGCAGTACTTC CASSLERLSGGGHEAEQYF
TRBJ2-1 15 NA TRBD2 TRBV18 TGTGCCAGCTCACCAGGTGCGGGGGGGCCCGGTGAGCAGTTCTTC CASSPGAGGPGEQFF
TRBJ2-7 13 NA NA TRBV30 TGTGCCTGGAGTGCCCGCGATCCTGACGAGCAGTACTTC CAWSARDPDEQYF
TRBJ2-5 15 NA NA TRBV5-1 TGCGCCAGCAGCTTGGCCCAGGGGCCCCAAGAGACCCAGTACTTC CASSLAQGPQETQYF
TRBJ2-2 10 NA NA TRBV7-4 TGTGCCAGCAACCTGCGGGAGCTGTTTTTT CASNLRELFF
TRBJ2-1 14 NA TRBD2 TRBV9 TGTGCCAGCAGCGGTTCTAGCGGGAGGGATGAGCAGTTCTTC CASSGSSGRDEQFF
TRBJ2-5 14 NA NA TRBV6-1 TGTGCCAGCCGAACACAAAGGGCCCAAGAGACCCAGTACTTC CASRTQRAQETQYF
TRBJ1-5 12 NA TRBD1 TRBV9 TGTGCCAGCAGCGCGGGGACAGGGTTCAAGCATTTT CASSAGTGFKHF
TRBJ1-4 14 NA NA TRBV2 TGTGCCAGCCGGCAGAGCGGGCTGGAGGAAAAACTGTTTTTT CASRQSGLEEKLFF
TRBJ1-2 13 many NA TRBV5-1 TGCGCCAGCAGCTTGGGAGGGGCCTATGGCTACACCTTC CASSLGGAYGYTF
TRBJ1-2 16 NA NA TRBV27 TGTGCCAGCAGTTTATCGATTGCATCCTCTAACTATGGCTACACCTTC CASSLSIASSNYGYTF
TRBJ2-7 13 NA NA TRBV7-2 TGTGCCAGCAGCTTAAGTAGTGGCATCGAGCAGTACTTC CASSLSSGIEQYF
TRBJ2-5 14 NA NA TRBV4-2 TGTGCCAGCAGCCCAAGGGGGGTAGGAGAGACCCAGTACTTC CASSPRGVGETQYF
TRBJ1-1 12 few NA TRBV11-2 TGTGCCAGCCTTGAAGCAGGGTTGGAAGCTTTCTTT CASLEAGLEAFF
TRBJ2-7 14 NA TRBD2 TRBV27 TGTGCCAGCAGTTTTCTAGCGGGAGCCGACGAGCAGTACTTC CASSFLAGADEQYF
TRBJ2-1 13 few NA TRBV7-3 TGTGCCAGCAGCTTACAGGGGGGGAATGAGCAGTTCTTC CASSLQGGNEQFF
TRBJ2-7 13 NA NA TRBV23-1 TGCGCCAGCAGTCCCCCCGGGCTTCACGAGCAGTACTTC CASSPPGLHEQYF
TRBJ2-1 15 once TRBD2 TRBV15 TGTGCCACCGAACTACGGACTAGCTCCTACAATGAGCAGTTCTTC CATELRTSSYNEQFF
TRBJ2-5 17 NA NA TRBV5-1 TGCGCCAGCAGCCCTCCCCTTGGGGGGAACGCCCAAGAGACCCAGTACTTC CASSPPLGGNAQETQYF
TRBJ2-1 18 NA NA TRBV10-3 TGTGCCATCAGTGAGACCGCATTACCGATTAGAGGGTACAATGAGCAGTTCTTC CAISETALPIRGYNEQFF
TRBJ2-7 14 NA NA TRBV21-1 TGTGCCAGCAGCGCGAACTCCGGGGACTACGAGCAGTACTTC CASSANSGDYEQYF
TRBJ1-2 15 few TRBD1 TRBV28 TGTGCCAGCAGTCCCCCGGGACAGGGATTGGGAGGCTACACCTTC CASSPPGQGLGGYTF
TRBJ2-7 17 once TRBD2 TRBV4-3 TGCGCCAGCAGCCAAGACAGGAGCGGGAGGGCCTCCTACGAGCAGTACTTC CASSQDRSGRASYEQYF
TRBJ2-3 14 NA NA TRBV18 TGTGCCAGCTCACCGGGGGGGGCCACAGATACGCAGTATTTT CASSPGGATDTQYF
TRBJ1-5 15 NA NA TRBV5-1 TGCGCCAGCAGCATTTACGACCCCAGCAATCAGCCCCAGCATTTT CASSIYDPSNQPQHF
TRBJ2-7 16 NA TRBD1 TRBV27 TGTGCCAGCAGTCCGAGGACAGGGTTTAATGCCTACGAGCAGTACTTC CASSPRTGFNAYEQYF
TRBJ1-4 15 NA NA TRBV28 TGTGCCAGCAGTCCGGGAGCGGCAACTAATGAAAAACTGTTTTTT CASSPGAATNEKLFF
TRBJ2-7 15 once NA TRBV6-1 TGTGCCAGCAGTCCCCAGCCGGGGAGCTCGTACGAGCAGTACTTC CASSPQPGSSYEQYF